The 15 T cell receptor beta chains reported below all come from one sample, sequenced in a study of T cells in Graves' hyperthyroidism and ophthalmopathy (dated by TCRdb to between 2017 and 2020). Library method: multiplex PCR. Instrument used: Illumina HiSeq 2000. The TCR beta CDR3 regions were amplified from RNA transcripts. The first round of RT-PCR for the TCR CDR3 was performed with the HTBI primer set and the Qiagen OneStep RT-PCR kit. The raw public data were reprocessed by TCRdb itself: fastp quality trimming at Q25, MiXCR clonotype calling, in-frame beta chains only. For every CDR3 protein sequence, its rows merge into one entry that carries the most common genes and DNA. This sample gives nearly 600,000 distinct CDR3 sequences in total; approximately 15% of them show up just once. Of the sample, about 6.6% is held by the ten largest clones. Input material: blood. All receptors come from a woman aged 18-35 years with Graves' ophthalmopathy.

In this sample, this clonotype turned up many times. The chain employs TRBV5-1 and TRBJ2-3; either TRBD1 or TRBD2 may supply D (6 bases each). V was pared by 5 bases and J by 5 bases, with 15 bases between. Germline V gene data show CDR1 as SGHRS and CDR2 as YFSETQ. This CDR3 is 14 amino acids long. This chain's CDR3 is CASRAGEDLDTQYF. DNA of the CDR3: TGCGCCAGCAGGGCAGGGGAGGATCTAGATACGCAGTATTTT. The full variable domain, with the rest looked up from reference TRBV5-1 and TRBJ2-3, is KAGVTQTPRYLIKTRGQQVTLSCSPISGHRSVSWYQQTPGQGLQFLFEYFSETQRNKGNFPGRFSGRQFSNSRSEMNVSTLELGDSALYLCASRAGEDLDTQYFGPGTRLTVL.

This clonotype was counted at least ten times. V and J are TRBV9 and TRBJ1-5; possible D gene TRBD1, 5 bases. From germline, CDR1 is SGDLS and CDR2 YYNGEE. The CDR3 has 14 residues. V was trimmed by 0 bases and J by 4 bases, leaving 8 bases between them. The chain's CDR3 is CASSVGAGNQPQHF. DNA for the CDR3: TGTGCCAGCAGCGTAGGGGCAGGGAATCAGCCCCAGCATTTT. Drawing the rest from reference TRBV9 and TRBJ1-5, the complete variable domain is DSGVTQTPKHLITATGQRVTLRCSPRSGDLSVYWYQQSLDQGLQFLIQYYNGEERAKGNILERFSAQQFPDLHSELNLSSLELGDSALYFCASSVGAGNQPQHFGDGTRLSIL.

This rearrangement joins TRBV9 to TRBJ2-3, with D possibly being TRBD2 (6 bases). V was cut by 2 bases and J by 0 bases, with 13 bases left in between. The CDR3 covers 16 residues. Germline CDR1 and CDR2: SGDLS and YYNGEE. The CDR3 region has the DNA TGTGCCAGCAGCGTTACCCTAGCGTTTAGCACAGATACGCAGTATTTT. It codes for CASSVTLAFSTDTQYF. Based on the CDR3 plus reference TRBV9 and TRBJ2-3, the full variable domain is DSGVTQTPKHLITATGQRVTLRCSPRSGDLSVYWYQQSLDQGLQFLIQYYNGEERAKGNILERFSAQQFPDLHSELNLSSLELGDSALYFCASSVTLAFSTDTQYFGPGTRLTVL.

V gene TRBV12-3 or TRBV12-4 combines with J gene TRBJ2-3, with TRBD2 identical over 8 bases. There are 14 residues in the CDR3. V dropped 4 bases and J dropped 2; count of bases not matched to a gene: 2. The CDR3 nucleotides are TGTGCCAGCAGTTACGGGAGGGCCACAGATACGCAGTATTTT. Its translation: CASSYGRATDTQYF.

This clonotype was recorded at least ten times. J is TRBJ1-5 and V is TRBV6-1; 8 bases agree with TRBD1. The CDR3 covers 15 residues. The germline gives CDR1 MNHNS, CDR2 SASEGT. Unmatched junction bases numbered 8, after V lost 4 bases and J lost 6 bases. The CDR3 nucleotides read TGTGCCAGCAGTGCTACACAGGGGGTCGGTCAGCCCCAGCATTTT. Its translation: CASSATQGVGQPQHF.

In this sample, this clonotype turned up a few times. The chain carries TRBV30 and TRBJ2-3; D gene unclear. The CDR3 consists of 16 residues. The germline V and J ends were trimmed by 0 bases and 4 bases, with 17 bases remaining between them. Germline lookup yields CDR1 GTSNPN and CDR2 SVGIG (reference sequence). The CDR3 DNA reads TGTGCCTGGAGTGTTACCCCGGACCCTAGGGCAGATACGCAGTATTTT. This sequence encodes CAWSVTPDPRADTQYF.

This clonotype has ten or more counts. This sequence joins TRBV6-1 and TRBJ2-5; TRBD2 aligns across 9 bases. Germline V lookup: CDR1 MNHNS, CDR2 SASEGT. The CDR3 length is 15 residues. V lost 6 bases to trimming and J lost 5 bases; unmatched junction nucleotides: 10. This CDR3 reads CASRPLAGRGETQYF. The CDR3, as DNA: TGTGCCAGCAGGCCCCTAGCGGGAAGAGGGGAGACCCAGTACTTC.

The chain joins TRBV20-1 to TRBJ1-1; D not resolved. The ends were cut back, 4 bases at V and 2 bases at J, with 11 bases in the middle. Per germline, CDR1 DFQATT and CDR2 SNEGSKA (reference sequence). The CDR3 runs 13 residues. Written as DNA, the CDR3 is TGCAGTGCTAATTTCCTTAGAAACACTGAAGCTTTCTTT. It translates to CSANFLRNTEAFF.

A few counts support this clonotype. V and J are TRBV19 and TRBJ2-3; 8 nucleotides agree with TRBD2. The CDR3 loop spans 15 amino acids. The trim removed 3 bases at V and 1 base at J, leaving 3 bases unmatched. Looked up from germline, CDR1 is LNHDA and CDR2 is SQIVND (reference sequence). The CDR3 here is CASSIPAGGTDTQYF. CDR3 DNA: TGTGCCAGTAGTATCCCAGCGGGGGGCACAGATACGCAGTATTTT. The complete variable domain, with remaining parts taken from reference TRBV19 and TRBJ2-3, reads DGGITQSPKYLFRKEGQNVTLSCEQNLNHDAMYWYRQDPGQGLRLIYYSQIVNDFQKGDIAEGYSVSREKKESFPLTVTSAQKNPTAFYLCASSIPAGGTDTQYFGPGTRLTVL.

This clonotype occurred a few times. The J gene is TRBJ1-6, the V gene TRBV24-1; D gene ambiguous. The CDR3 totals 18 residues. Between the trimmed V and J ends, which lost 1 base and 7 bases, there was a span of 19 bases. Germline-derived CDR1 and CDR2 are KGHDR and SFDVKD. The CDR3 reads CATSDFPGRSEKNSPLHF. CDR3 coding DNA: TGTGCCACCAGTGATTTTCCCGGACGGTCTGAAAAGAATTCACCCCTCCACTTT.

V and J are TRBV30 and TRBJ2-6, with TRBD1 matching 12 bases. Germline trimming cut 1 base from V and 3 bases from J; bases unmatched to any gene: 16. The CDR3 is made up of 21 amino acids. CDR1 and CDR2 (germline): GTSNPN, SVGIG (reference sequence). CDR3 sequence reads: CAWSAFAALRDRGHGANVLTF. The CDR3 DNA is TGTGCCTGGAGTGCGTTTGCGGCGTTGAGGGACAGGGGGCATGGGGCCAACGTCCTGACTTTC.

This clonotype was seen a handful of times. This chain links TRBV19 with TRBJ2-1; D remains unclear. CDR1 is LNHDA, CDR2 SQIVND, per germline (reference sequence). V lost 3 bases and J 3 bases, leaving 6 bases between the germline ends. There are 13 residues in the CDR3. DNA for the CDR3: TGTGCCAGTAGTATGGGGTTCTACAATGAGCAGTTCTTC. This translates into CASSMGFYNEQFF.

In its sample, this clonotype was seen many times. The chain recombines TRBV2 with TRBJ1-4; no reliable D call. Germline V lookup: CDR1 SNHLY, CDR2 FYNNEI. Trimming took off 6 bases at V and 8 bases at J, with 19 bases between the two ends. This CDR3 spans 15 amino acids. The CDR3 sequence: CASSRARGFGEKLFF. CDR3 DNA sequence: TGTGCCAGCAGCCGTGCACGAGGGTTCGGCGAAAAACTGTTTTTT.

This clonotype was detected ten times or more. The chain couples TRBV6-1 to TRBJ2-3; TRBD2 aligns across 11 bases. Trimming removed 5 bases from V and 4 bases from J; junction bases left unmatched: 8. The CDR3 is made up of 16 amino acids. The V gene's germline CDR1 is MNHNS and CDR2 SASEGT. CDR3: CASSSLIAGGADTQYF. The CDR3 DNA reads as TGTGCCAGCAGTTCCCTAATAGCGGGAGGGGCAGATACGCAGTATTTT.

This clonotype was recorded many times. Written as DNA, the CDR3 is TGTGCCAGCAGCTTACCGACAGGGAAGAGTAAGGGCTACACCTTC. Residues: CASSLPTGKSKGYTF. This chain uses TRBV7-9 with TRBJ1-2, with 7 bases that match TRBD1. CDR1 and CDR2 from the germline V gene are SEHNR and FQNEAQ (reference sequence). CDR3 length: 15 residues. Trimming took 2 bases from V and 8 from J; bases not matched to a gene: 11.